This T cell receptor (beta chain) came from a study of cytomegalovirus exposure and HLA in healthy donors. Whole-study findings and limits: With later analysis, a missense DCLRE1C variant became linked to TCR beta V- and J-gene trimming.

Details on this clone: Its antigen is unidentified.

Germline V gene data show CDR1 as LNHDA and CDR2 as SQIVND (reference sequence). V shed 3 bases, J shed 8 bases, and the junction held 6 bases outside the gene matches. The length of the CDR3 is 13 residues. Researchers ran the PCR with 60 Vbeta and 13 Jbeta primers. Libraries were prepared by immunoSEQ multiplex PCR; TCRdb keeps only in-frame clonotypes and omits some of them. The sample is made up of some 46,000 clones, and the top ten hold about 1.8% of it. The sequencing sample was made of PBMCs. The TCR comes from a woman aged 25-40 years in good health and CMV-seronegative. The rearrangement uses TRBV19 and TRBJ1-2; 7 nucleotides align to TRBD1. CDR3 protein: CASSIGTAKGYTF. The DNA of the CDR3 is TGTGCCAGTAGTATCGGGACAGCAAAGGGCTACACCTTC.